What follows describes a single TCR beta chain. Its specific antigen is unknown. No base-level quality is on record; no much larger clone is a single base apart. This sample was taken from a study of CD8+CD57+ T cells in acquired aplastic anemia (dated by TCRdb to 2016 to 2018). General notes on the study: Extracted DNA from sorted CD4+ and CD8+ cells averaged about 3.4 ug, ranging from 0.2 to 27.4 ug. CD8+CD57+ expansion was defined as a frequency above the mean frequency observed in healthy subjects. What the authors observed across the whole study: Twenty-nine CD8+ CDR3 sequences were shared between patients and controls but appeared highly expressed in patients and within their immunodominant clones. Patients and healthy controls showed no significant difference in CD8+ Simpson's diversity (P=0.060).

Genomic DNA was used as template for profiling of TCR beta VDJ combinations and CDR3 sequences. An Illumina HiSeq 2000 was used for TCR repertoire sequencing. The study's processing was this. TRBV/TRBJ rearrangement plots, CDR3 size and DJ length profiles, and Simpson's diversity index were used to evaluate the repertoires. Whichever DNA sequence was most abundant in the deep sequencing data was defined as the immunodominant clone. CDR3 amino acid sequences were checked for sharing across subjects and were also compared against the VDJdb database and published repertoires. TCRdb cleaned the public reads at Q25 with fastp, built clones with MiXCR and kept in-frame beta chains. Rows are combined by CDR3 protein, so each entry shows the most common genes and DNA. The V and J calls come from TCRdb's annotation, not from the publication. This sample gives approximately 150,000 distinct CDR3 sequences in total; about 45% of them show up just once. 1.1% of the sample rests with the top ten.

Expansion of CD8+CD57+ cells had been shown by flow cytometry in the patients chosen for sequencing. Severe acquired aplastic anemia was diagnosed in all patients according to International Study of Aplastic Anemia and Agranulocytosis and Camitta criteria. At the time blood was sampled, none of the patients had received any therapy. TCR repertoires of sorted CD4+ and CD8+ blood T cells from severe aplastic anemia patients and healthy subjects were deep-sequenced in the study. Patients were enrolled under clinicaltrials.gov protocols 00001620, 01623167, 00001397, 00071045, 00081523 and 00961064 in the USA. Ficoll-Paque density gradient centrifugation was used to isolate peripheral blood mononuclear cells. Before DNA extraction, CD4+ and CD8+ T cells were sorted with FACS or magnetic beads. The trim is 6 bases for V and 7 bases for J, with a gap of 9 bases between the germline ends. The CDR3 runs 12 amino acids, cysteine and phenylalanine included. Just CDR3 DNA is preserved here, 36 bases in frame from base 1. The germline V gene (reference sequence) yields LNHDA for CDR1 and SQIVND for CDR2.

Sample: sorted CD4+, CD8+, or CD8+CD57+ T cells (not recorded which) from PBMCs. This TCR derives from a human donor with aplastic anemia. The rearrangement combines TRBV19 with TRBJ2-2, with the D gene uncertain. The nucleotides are TGTGCCAGTAGAGCTGGAATCGGGGAGCTGTTTTTT. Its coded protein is CASRAGIGELFF.